These T cell receptor beta chains were read from a single sample in a study of cytomegalovirus exposure and HLA in healthy donors. This table comes from immunoSEQ multiplex PCR, and its TCRdb copy is limited to in-frame clones, with some not included. The sample consists of 100,000 to 150,000 clones, less than 90% of them appearing once. The source material was PBMCs. These receptors came from a man aged 18 to 30 in good health and CMV-seropositive. Both conserved end residues are part of each CDR3. A D gene is named only where the DNA matches it firmly.

j_call: TRBJ2-5
v_call: TRBV4-1
d_call: .
cdr3_nt: TGCGCCAGCAGCCTATTTACATCCCAAGAGACCCAGTACTTC
cdr3_aa: CASSLFTSQETQYF

j_call: TRBJ2-2
v_call: TRBV10-1
d_call: TRBD2
cdr3_nt: TGCGCCAGCGCGGGGGTCCAACCCACCGGGGAGCTGTTTTTT
cdr3_aa: CASAGVQPTGELFF

j_call: TRBJ1-2
v_call: TRBV6-5
d_call: .
cdr3_nt: TGTGCCAGCAGTTACTCTGCGGGAACGAACTATGGCTACACCTTC
cdr3_aa: CASSYSAGTNYGYTF

j_call: TRBJ2-5
v_call: TRBV28
d_call: .
cdr3_nt: TGTGCCAGCACCGCGGGGGCCGAGACCCAGTACTTC
cdr3_aa: CASTAGAETQYF

j_call: TRBJ2-5
v_call: TRBV7-6
d_call: .
cdr3_nt: TGTGCCAGCGCCAAGGACAACCCAGAGACCCAGTACTTC
cdr3_aa: CASAKDNPETQYF

j_call: TRBJ1-2
v_call: TRBV11-2
d_call: TRBD1
cdr3_nt: TGTGCCAGCAGCTTTCGGACAGGGACGACCTCTGGCTATGGCTACACCTTC
cdr3_aa: CASSFRTGTTSGYGYTF

j_call: TRBJ2-7
v_call: TRBV19
d_call: TRBD2
cdr3_nt: TGTGCCAGTAGTATCGGGTCGGGGGGAGTCTACGAGCAGTACTTC
cdr3_aa: CASSIGSGGVYEQYF

j_call: TRBJ2-3
v_call: TRBV7-9
d_call: TRBD2
cdr3_nt: TGTGCCAGCAGCTTAGCACTAGCGGGGGTCGATACGCAGTATTTT
cdr3_aa: CASSLALAGVDTQYF

j_call: TRBJ1-4
v_call: TRBV4-1
d_call: .
cdr3_nt: TGCGCCAGCAGCCAAGGGACAGCAACTAATGAAAAACTGTTTTTT
cdr3_aa: CASSQGTATNEKLFF

j_call: TRBJ2-1
v_call: TRBV6-6
d_call: .
cdr3_nt: TGTGCCAGCAGTTACCCTACAGACAATGAGCAGTTCTTC
cdr3_aa: CASSYPTDNEQFF

j_call: TRBJ1-1
v_call: TRBV13
d_call: .
cdr3_nt: TGTGCCAGCAGCTTAGCCGGGGGGGGGATAAAAGCTGAAGCTTTCTTT
cdr3_aa: CASSLAGGGIKAEAFF

j_call: TRBJ1-2
v_call: TRBV6-5
d_call: TRBD1
cdr3_nt: TGTGCCAGCAGTTACCATCCATTCCGGGACAGGACGGGCTACACCTTC
cdr3_aa: CASSYHPFRDRTGYTF

j_call: TRBJ2-7
v_call: TRBV7-9
d_call: .
cdr3_nt: TGTGCCAGCAGCCATCAGGGTTCCTACGAGCAGTACTTC
cdr3_aa: CASSHQGSYEQYF

j_call: TRBJ2-1
v_call: TRBV27
d_call: TRBD2
cdr3_nt: TGTGCCACCCTAGCGGGGTATAATGAGCAGTTCTTC
cdr3_aa: CATLAGYNEQFF